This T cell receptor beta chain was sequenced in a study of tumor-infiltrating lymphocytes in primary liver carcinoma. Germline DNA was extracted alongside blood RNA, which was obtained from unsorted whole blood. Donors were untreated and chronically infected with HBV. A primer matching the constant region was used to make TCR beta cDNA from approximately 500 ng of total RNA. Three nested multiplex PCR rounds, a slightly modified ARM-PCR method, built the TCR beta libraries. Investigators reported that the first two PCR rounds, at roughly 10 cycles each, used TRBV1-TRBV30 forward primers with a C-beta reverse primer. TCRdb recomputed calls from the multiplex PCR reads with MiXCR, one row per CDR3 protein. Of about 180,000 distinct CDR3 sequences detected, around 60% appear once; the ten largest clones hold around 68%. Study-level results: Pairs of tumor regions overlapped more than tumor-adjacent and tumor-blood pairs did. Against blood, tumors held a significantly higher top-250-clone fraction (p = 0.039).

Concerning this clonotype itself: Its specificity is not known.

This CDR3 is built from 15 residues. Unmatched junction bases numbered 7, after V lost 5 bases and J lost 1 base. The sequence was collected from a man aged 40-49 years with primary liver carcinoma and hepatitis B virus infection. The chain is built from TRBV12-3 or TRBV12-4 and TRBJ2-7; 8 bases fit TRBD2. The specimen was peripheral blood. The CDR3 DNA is TGTGCCAGCAGTCCCGGGATAGCGGGGTCCTACGAGCAGTACTTC. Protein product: CASSPGIAGSYEQYF.